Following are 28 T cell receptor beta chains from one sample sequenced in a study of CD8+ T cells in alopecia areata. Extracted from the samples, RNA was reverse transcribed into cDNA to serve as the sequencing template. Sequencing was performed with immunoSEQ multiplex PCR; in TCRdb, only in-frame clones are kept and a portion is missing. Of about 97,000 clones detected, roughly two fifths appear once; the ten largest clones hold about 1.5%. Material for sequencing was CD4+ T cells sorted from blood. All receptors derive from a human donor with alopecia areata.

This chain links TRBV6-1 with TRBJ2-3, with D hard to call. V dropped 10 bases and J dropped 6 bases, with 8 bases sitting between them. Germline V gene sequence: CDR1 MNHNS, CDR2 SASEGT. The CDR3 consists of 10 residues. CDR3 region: CATFEDTQYF. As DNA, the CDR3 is TGTGCCACCTTTGAGGATACGCAGTATTTT.

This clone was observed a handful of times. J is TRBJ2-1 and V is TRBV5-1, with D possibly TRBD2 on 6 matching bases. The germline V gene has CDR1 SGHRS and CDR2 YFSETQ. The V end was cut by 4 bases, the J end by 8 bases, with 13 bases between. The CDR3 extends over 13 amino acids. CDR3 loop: CASSPREADEQFF. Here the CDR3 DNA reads TGCGCCAGCAGCCCGAGGGAGGCCGATGAGCAGTTCTTC.

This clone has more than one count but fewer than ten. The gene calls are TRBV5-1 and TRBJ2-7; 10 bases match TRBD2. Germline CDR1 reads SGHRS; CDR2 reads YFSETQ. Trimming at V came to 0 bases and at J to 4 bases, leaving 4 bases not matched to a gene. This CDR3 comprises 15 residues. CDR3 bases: TGCGCCAGCAGCTTGGATCCTAGCGGGAGTTACGAGCAGTACTTC. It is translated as CASSLDPSGSYEQYF. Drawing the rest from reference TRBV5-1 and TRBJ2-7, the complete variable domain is KAGVTQTPRYLIKTRGQQVTLSCSPISGHRSVSWYQQTPGQGLQFLFEYFSETQRNKGNFPGRFSGRQFSNSRSEMNVSTLELGDSALYLCASSLDPSGSYEQYFGPGTRLTVT.

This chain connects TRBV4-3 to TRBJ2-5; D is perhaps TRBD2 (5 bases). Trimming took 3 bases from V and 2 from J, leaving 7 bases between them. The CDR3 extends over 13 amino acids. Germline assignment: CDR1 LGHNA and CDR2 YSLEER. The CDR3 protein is CASSQTGQETQYF. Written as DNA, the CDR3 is TGCGCCAGCAGCCAGACGGGGCAAGAGACCCAGTACTTC.

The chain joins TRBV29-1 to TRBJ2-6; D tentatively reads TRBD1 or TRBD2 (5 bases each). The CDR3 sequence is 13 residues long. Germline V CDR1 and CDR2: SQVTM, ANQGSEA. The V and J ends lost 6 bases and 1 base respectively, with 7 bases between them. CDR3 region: CSVRESGANVLTF. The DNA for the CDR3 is TGCAGCGTCAGGGAGTCTGGGGCCAACGTCCTGACTTTC.

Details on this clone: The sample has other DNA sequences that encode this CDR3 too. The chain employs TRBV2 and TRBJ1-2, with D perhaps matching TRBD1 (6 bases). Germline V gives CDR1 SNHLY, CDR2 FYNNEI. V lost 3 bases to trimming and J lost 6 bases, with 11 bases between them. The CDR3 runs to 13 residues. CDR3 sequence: CASSDYREHGYTF. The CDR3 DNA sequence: TGTGCCAGCAGTGATTACAGGGAACATGGCTACACCTTC.

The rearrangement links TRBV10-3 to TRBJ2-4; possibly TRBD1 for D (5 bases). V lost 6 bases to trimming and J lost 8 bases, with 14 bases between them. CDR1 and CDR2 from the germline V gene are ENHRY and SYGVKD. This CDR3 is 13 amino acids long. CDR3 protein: CAISQLGADIQYF. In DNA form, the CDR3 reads TGTGCCATCAGCCAGTTAGGGGCAGACATTCAGTACTTC.

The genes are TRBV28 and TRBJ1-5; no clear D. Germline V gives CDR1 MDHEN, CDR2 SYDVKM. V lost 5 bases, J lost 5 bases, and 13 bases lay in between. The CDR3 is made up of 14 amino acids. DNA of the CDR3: TGTGCCAGCAGTACCCCGACCGTATATCAGCCCCAGCATTTT. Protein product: CASSTPTVYQPQHF.

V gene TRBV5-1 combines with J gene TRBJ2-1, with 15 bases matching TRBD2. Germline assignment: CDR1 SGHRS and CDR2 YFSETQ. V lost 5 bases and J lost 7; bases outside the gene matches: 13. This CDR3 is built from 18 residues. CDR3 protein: CASRERTSGRALKNEQFF. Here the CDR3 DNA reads TGCGCCAGCAGGGAGAGGACTAGCGGGAGGGCCCTTAAGAATGAGCAGTTCTTC. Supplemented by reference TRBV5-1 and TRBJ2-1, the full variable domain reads KAGVTQTPRYLIKTRGQQVTLSCSPISGHRSVSWYQQTPGQGLQFLFEYFSETQRNKGNFPGRFSGRQFSNSRSEMNVSTLELGDSALYLCASRERTSGRALKNEQFFGPGTRLTVL.

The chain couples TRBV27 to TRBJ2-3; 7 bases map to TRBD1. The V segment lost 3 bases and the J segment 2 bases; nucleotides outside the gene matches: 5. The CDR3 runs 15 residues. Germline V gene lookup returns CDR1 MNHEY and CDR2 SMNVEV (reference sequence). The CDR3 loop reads CASSFDGQVTDTQYF. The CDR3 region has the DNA TGTGCCAGCAGTTTCGACGGACAGGTCACAGATACGCAGTATTTT.

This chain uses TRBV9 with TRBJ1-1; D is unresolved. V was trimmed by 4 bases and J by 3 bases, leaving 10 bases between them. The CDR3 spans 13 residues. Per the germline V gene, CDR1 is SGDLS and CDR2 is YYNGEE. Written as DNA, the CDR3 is TGTGCCAGCAGCTTCCAACGGGACACTGAAGCTTTCTTT. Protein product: CASSFQRDTEAFF.

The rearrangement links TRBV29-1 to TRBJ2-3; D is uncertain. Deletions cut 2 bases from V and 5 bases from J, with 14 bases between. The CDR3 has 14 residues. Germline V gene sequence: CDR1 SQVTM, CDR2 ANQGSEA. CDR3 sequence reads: CSVEPGLPLDTQYF. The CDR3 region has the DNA TGCAGCGTTGAACCTGGCCTCCCGTTAGATACGCAGTATTTT.

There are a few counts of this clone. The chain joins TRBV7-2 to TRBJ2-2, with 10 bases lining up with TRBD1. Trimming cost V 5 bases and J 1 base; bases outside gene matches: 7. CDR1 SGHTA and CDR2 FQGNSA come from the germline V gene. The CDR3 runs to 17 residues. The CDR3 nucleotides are TGTGCCAGCAGCATAGGGACAGGGGCCCTGAACACCGGGGAGCTGTTTTTT. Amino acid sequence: CASSIGTGALNTGELFF.

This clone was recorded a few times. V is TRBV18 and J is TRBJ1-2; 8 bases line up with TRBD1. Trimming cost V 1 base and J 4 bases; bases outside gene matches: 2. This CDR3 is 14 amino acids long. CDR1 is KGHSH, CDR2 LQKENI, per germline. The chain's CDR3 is CASSPQDRVYGYTF. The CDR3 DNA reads TGTGCCAGCTCACCACAGGACAGGGTCTATGGCTACACCTTC.

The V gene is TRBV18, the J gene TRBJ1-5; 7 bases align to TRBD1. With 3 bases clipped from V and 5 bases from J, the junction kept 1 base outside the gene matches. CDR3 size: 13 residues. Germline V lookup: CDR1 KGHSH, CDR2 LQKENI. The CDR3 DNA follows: TGTGCCAGCTCACCTGGGACAGATCAGCCCCAGCATTTT. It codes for CASSPGTDQPQHF.

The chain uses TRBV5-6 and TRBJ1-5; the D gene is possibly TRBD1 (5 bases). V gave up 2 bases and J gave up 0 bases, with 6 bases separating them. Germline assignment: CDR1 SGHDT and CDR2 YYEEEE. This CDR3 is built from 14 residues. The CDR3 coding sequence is TGTGCCAGCAGCTTAAGGGGTAGCAATCAGCCCCAGCATTTT. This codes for CASSLRGSNQPQHF.

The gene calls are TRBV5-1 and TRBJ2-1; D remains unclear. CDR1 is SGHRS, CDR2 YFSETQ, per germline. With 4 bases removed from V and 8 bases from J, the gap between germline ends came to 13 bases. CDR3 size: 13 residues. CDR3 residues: CASSRSSVDEQFF. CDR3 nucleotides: TGCGCCAGCAGCAGGTCGAGCGTCGATGAGCAGTTCTTC. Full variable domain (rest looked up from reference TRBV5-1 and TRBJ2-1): KAGVTQTPRYLIKTRGQQVTLSCSPISGHRSVSWYQQTPGQGLQFLFEYFSETQRNKGNFPGRFSGRQFSNSRSEMNVSTLELGDSALYLCASSRSSVDEQFFGPGTRLTVL.

This CDR3 is CASSQERGRDRYNEQFF. The CDR3 DNA follows: TGTGCCAGCAGCCAAGAAAGGGGTCGGGACAGGTACAATGAGCAGTTCTTC. V and J are TRBV4-2 and TRBJ2-1; 8 bases are a match to TRBD1. The germline CDR1 and CDR2 sequences are LGHNA and YNFKEQ. J gave up 4 bases and V 0 bases, and 8 bases lay outside the gene matches. The CDR3 runs to 17 residues.

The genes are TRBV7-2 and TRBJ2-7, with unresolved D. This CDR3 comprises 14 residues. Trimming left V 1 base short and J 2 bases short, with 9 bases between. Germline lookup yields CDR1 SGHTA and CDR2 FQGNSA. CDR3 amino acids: CASSLGPGAYEQYF. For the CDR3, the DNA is TGTGCCAGCAGCTTAGGCCCAGGCGCCTACGAGCAGTACTTC. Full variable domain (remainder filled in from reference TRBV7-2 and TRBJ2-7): GAGVSQSPSNKVTEKGKDVELRCDPISGHTALYWYRQSLGQGLEFLIYFQGNSAPDKSGLPSDRFSAERTGGSVSTLTIQRTQQEDSAVYLCASSLGPGAYEQYFGPGTRLTVT.

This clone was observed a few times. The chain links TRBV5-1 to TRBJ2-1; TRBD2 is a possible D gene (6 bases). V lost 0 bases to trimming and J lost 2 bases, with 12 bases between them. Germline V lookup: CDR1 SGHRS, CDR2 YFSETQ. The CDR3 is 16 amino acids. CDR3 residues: CASSLGTGGPYNEQFF. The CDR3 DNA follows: TGCGCCAGCAGCTTGGGCACCGGAGGGCCCTACAATGAGCAGTTCTTC.

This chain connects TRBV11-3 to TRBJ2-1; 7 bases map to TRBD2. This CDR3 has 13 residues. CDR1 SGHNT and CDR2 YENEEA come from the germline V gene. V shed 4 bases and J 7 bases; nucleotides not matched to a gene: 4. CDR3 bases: TGTGCCAGCAGCTCTCCTAGCGGAAATGAGCAGTTCTTC. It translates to CASSSPSGNEQFF.

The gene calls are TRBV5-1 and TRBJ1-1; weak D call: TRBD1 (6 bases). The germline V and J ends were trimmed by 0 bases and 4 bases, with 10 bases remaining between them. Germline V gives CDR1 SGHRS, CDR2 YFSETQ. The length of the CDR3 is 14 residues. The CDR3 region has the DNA TGCGCCAGCAGCTTGGGAGGGGGACTCACTGAAGCTTTCTTT. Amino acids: CASSLGGGLTEAFF.

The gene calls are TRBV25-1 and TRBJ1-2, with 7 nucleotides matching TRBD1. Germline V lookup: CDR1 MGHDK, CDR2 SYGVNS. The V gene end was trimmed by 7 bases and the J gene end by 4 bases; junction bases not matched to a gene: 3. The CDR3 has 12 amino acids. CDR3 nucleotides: TGTGCCAGCAAGGGGGACAGCTATGGCTACACCTTC. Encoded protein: CASKGDSYGYTF.

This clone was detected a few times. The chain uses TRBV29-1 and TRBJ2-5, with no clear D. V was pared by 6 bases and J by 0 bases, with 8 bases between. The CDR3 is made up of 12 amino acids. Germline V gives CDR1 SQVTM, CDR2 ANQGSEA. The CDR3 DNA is TGCAGCGTGGCAAGGAACCAAGAGACCCAGTACTTC. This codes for CSVARNQETQYF.

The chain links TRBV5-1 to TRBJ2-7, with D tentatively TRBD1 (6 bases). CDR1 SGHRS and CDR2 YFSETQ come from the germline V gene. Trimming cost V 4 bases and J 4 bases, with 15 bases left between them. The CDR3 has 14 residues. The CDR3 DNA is TGCGCCAGCAGCCAGGGCGGACAGAGATACGAGCAGTACTTC. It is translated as CASSQGGQRYEQYF. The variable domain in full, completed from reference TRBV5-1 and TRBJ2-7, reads KAGVTQTPRYLIKTRGQQVTLSCSPISGHRSVSWYQQTPGQGLQFLFEYFSETQRNKGNFPGRFSGRQFSNSRSEMNVSTLELGDSALYLCASSQGGQRYEQYFGPGTRLTVT.

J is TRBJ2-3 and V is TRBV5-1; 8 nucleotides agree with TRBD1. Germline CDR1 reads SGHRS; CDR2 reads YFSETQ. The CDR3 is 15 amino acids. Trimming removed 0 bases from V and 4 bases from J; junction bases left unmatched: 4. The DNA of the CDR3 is TGCGCCAGCAGCTTGGGGACAGGGTACCCAGATACGCAGTATTTT. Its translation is CASSLGTGYPDTQYF.

CDR3 amino acids: CSVVEAVINWAFF. CDR3 DNA: TGCAGCGTTGTGGAGGCCGTCATTAATTGGGCTTTCTTT. The V gene is TRBV29-1, the J gene TRBJ1-1, with unresolved D. This CDR3 has 13 amino acids. Germline lookup yields CDR1 SQVTM and CDR2 ANQGSEA. V was clipped by 4 bases and J by 11 bases, with 20 bases between them.

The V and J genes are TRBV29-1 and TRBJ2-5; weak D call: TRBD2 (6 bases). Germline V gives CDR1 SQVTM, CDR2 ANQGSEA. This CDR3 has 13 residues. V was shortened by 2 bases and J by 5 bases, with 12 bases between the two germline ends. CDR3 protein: CSVESGPGETQYF. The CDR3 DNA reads TGCAGCGTTGAAAGCGGGCCAGGGGAGACCCAGTACTTC.